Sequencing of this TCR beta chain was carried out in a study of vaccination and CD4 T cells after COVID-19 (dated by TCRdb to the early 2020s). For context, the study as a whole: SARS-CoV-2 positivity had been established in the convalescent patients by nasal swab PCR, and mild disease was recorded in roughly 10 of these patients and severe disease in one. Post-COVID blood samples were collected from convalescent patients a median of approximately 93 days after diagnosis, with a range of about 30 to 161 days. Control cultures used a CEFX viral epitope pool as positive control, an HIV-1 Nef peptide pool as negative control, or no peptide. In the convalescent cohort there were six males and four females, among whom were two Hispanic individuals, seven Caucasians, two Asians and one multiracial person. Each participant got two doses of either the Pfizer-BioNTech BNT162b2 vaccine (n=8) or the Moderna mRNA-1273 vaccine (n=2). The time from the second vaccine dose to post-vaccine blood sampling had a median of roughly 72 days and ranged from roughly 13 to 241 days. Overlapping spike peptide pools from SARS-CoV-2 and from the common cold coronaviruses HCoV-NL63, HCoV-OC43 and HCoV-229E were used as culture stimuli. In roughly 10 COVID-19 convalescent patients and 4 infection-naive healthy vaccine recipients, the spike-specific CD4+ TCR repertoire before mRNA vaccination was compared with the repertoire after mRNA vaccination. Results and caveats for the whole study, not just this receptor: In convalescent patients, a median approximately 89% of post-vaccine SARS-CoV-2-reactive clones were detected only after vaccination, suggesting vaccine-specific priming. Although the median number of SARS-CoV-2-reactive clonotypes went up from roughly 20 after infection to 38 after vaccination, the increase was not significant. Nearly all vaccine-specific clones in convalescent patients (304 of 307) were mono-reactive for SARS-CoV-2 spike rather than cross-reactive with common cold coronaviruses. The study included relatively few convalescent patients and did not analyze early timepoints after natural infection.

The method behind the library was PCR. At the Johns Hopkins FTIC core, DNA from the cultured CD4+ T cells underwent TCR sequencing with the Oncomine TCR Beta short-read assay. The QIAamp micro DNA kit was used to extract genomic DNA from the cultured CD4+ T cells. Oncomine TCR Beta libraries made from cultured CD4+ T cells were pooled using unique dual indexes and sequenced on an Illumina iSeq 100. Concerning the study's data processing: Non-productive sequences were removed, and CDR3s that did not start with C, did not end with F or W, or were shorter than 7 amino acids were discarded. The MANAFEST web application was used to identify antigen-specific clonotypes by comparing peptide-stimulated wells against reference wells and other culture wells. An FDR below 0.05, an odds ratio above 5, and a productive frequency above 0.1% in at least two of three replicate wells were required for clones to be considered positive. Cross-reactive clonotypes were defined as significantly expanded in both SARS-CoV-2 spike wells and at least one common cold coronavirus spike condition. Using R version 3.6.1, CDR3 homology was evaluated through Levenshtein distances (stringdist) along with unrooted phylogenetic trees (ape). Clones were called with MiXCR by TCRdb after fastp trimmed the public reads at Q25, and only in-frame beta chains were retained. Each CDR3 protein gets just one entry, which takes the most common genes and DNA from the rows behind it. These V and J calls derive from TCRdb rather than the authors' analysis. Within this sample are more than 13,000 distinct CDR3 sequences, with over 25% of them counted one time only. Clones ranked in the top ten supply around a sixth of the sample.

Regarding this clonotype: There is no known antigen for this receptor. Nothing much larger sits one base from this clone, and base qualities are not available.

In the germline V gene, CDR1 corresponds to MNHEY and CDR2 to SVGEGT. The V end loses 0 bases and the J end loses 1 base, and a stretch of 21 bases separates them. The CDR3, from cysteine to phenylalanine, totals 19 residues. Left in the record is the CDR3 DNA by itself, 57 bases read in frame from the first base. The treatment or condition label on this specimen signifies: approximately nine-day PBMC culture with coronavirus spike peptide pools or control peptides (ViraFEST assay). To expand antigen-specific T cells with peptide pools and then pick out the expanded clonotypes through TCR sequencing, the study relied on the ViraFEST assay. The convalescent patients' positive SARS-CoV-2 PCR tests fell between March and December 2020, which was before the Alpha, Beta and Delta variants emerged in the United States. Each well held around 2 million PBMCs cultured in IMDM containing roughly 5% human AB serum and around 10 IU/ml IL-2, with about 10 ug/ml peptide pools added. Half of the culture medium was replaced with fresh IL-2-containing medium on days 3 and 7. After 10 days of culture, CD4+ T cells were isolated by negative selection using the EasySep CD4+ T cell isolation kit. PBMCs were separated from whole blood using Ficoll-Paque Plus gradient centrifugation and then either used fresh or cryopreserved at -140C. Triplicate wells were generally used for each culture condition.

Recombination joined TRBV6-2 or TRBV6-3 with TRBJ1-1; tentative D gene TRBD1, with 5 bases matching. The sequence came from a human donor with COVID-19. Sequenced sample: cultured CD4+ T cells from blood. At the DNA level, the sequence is TGTGCCAGCAGTTACTCGACGGGCGGGGGGTGGAAAGGGAACACTGAAGCTTTCTTT. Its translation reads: CASSYSTGGGWKGNTEAFF.